What follows are 20 T cell receptor beta chains derived from one specimen sequenced in a study of regulatory T cells in long-lasting Graves disease. In building TCR beta libraries, iRepertoire HTBI primers were used together with Arm-PCR of CDR3 regions. TCRdb reanalysed the multiplex PCR reads using MiXCR and keeps one entry per CDR3 protein. The sample contains some 560,000 distinct CDR3 sequences, about 16% of which appear only once. The time point was: newly diagnosed GD, antithyroid drugs for less than 3 months. Making the TCR library involved RNA that had been extracted from PBMCs. These same data were also listed under a study on T cells in Graves' hyperthyroidism and ophthalmopathy.

Here the sequenced sample was peripheral blood mononuclear cells (PBMCs), taken at new diagnosis, from a patient treated with antithyroid drugs. These receptors came from a woman aged 40-65 years with Graves disease.

The V and J genes are TRBV19 and TRBJ1-4; 8 bases match TRBD1. V lost 5 bases and J lost 6; bases outside the gene matches: 8. The CDR3 has 15 residues. The V gene's germline CDR1 is LNHDA and CDR2 SQIVND (reference sequence). The CDR3 DNA reads TGTGCCAGTAGTCGACAGGGGCGGAGAGATGAAAAACTGTTTTTT. Its protein product is CASSRQGRRDEKLFF.

In its sample, this clonotype was seen many times. This chain joins TRBV5-1 and TRBJ2-7; perhaps D is TRBD1 or TRBD2 (5 bases each). Germline loops: CDR1 SGHRS, CDR2 YFSETQ. This CDR3 has 14 residues. Trimming took off 4 bases at V and 2 bases at J, with 13 bases between the two ends. The CDR3 DNA reads TGCGCCAGCAGCCAAGGGACGGAGCCCTACGAGCAGTACTTC. Translation: CASSQGTEPYEQYF.

This chain connects TRBV6-1 to TRBJ2-5; weak D call: TRBD1 (5 bases). The CDR3 contains 13 residues. Between the trimmed V and J ends, which lost 7 bases and 4 bases, there was a span of 13 bases. Germline lookup yields CDR1 MNHNS and CDR2 SASEGT. The CDR3 nucleotides are TGTGCCAGCAACCGCAGGGTCCCAGAGACCCAGTACTTC. This gives the protein CASNRRVPETQYF.

About this clonotype: This clone may be a read error of a much larger clone one base away. The genes are TRBV6-2 or TRBV6-3 and TRBJ2-5; D may be TRBD2 (6 bases). The J call could be wrong; TRBJ2-1 is a better fit for the DNA end. CDR3 length equals 16 residues. Germline V gives CDR1 MNHEY, CDR2 SVGEGT. CDR3 sequence (DNA): TGTGCCAGCAGTTACAATGGACTGGGAGGTGGCAATGAGCAGTTCTTC. It is translated as CASSYNGLGGGNEQFF.

J is TRBJ2-3 and V is TRBV18; D unclear. This CDR3 has 18 residues. Trimming removed 5 bases from V and 4 bases from J, with 25 bases in between. Germline-derived CDR1 and CDR2 are KGHSH and LQKENI. CDR3 coding DNA: TGTGCCAGCTCAATTCTTATAGCAACGAAAAACAGCCCAGATACGCAGTATTTT. This gives the protein CASSILIATKNSPDTQYF.

This clonotype showed up many times. This rearrangement joins TRBV10-3 to TRBJ1-1; TRBD1 aligns across 9 bases. The J segment lost 0 bases and the V segment lost 7 bases, leaving 3 bases of the junction unmatched. CDR1 and CDR2 from the germline V gene are ENHRY and SYGVKD. This CDR3 is 14 amino acids long. The CDR3 is CAITRQGVNTEAFF. In nucleotides, the CDR3 is TGTGCCATCACCAGACAGGGGGTGAACACTGAAGCTTTCTTT.

The sample holds many counts of this clonotype. The V and J genes are TRBV28 and TRBJ1-1; a weak D match, TRBD1 (5 bases). The germline V gene has CDR1 MDHEN and CDR2 SYDVKM. Trimming pared 5 bases from V and 9 bases from J, leaving 13 bases between. The CDR3 is made up of 12 amino acids. The CDR3 DNA is TGTGCCAGCAGTGGTGAGGGGATTAAAGCTTTCTTT. Its protein product is CASSGEGIKAFF.

CDR3 region: CAIPGQRYNSPLHF. The CDR3 DNA sequence: TGTGCCATACCGGGACAGCGCTATAATTCACCCCTCCACTTT. This chain connects TRBV2 to TRBJ1-6, with 7 bases aligning to TRBD1. Germline lookup yields CDR1 SNHLY and CDR2 FYNNEI. Losses at the gene ends were 10 bases for V and 3 bases for J; bases not matched to a gene: 6. CDR3 length: 14 amino acids.

This clonotype showed up many times. The genes are TRBV6-1 and TRBJ1-5, with D perhaps TRBD1 (5 bases). Germline CDR1 reads MNHNS; CDR2 reads SASEGT. This CDR3 has 16 amino acids. V gave up 6 bases and J gave up 2 bases, with 17 bases separating them. For the CDR3, the DNA is TGTGCCAGCAGCCTCGGACCACCGGGGGGCAATCAGCCCCAGCATTTT. Its translation: CASSLGPPGGNQPQHF.

This clonotype came up a few times. The chain uses TRBV7-9 and TRBJ2-3; 9 bases are shared with TRBD1. Germline CDR1 is SEHNR and CDR2 is FQNEAQ (reference sequence). V dropped 5 bases and J dropped 5; count of bases not matched to a gene: 8. This CDR3 comprises 15 residues. The CDR3 DNA sequence: TGTGCCAGCAGCCTCAGGACAGGGGAGGGAGATACGCAGTATTTT. It translates to CASSLRTGEGDTQYF.

This clonotype was seen only a few times. The J gene is TRBJ2-7, the V gene TRBV6-5; maybe TRBD2 (6 bases). The V gene lost 2 bases and the J gene lost 9 bases, with 20 bases spanning the gap. CDR1 and CDR2 from the germline V gene are MNHEY and SVGAGI. CDR3 size: 15 residues. CDR3 region: CASSYGPPEEAGQYF. CDR3 bases: TGTGCCAGCAGTTACGGGCCCCCAGAGGAAGCGGGGCAGTACTTC.

In its sample, this clonotype was seen many times. V is TRBV20-1 and J is TRBJ2-1; D assignment may be TRBD1 or TRBD2 (7 bases each). The V end was cut by 3 bases, the J end by 5 bases, with 14 bases between. The germline CDR1 and CDR2 sequences are DFQATT and SNEGSKA (reference sequence). The CDR3 spans 14 residues. The CDR3 nucleotides are TGCAGTGCTAGGGTCAGGGGGGGCCACAATGAGCAGTTCTTC. This encodes CSARVRGGHNEQFF.

This clonotype was recorded at least ten times. This rearrangement joins TRBV12-3 or TRBV12-4 to TRBJ2-3; D is uncertain. V dropped 3 bases and J dropped 2 bases, with 6 bases sitting between them. CDR3 length: 13 residues. CDR3 sequence reads: CASSFGYTDTQYF. CDR3 DNA: TGTGCCAGCAGTTTCGGCTACACAGATACGCAGTATTTT.

This clonotype was seen repeatedly, ten times or more. The V call is TRBV3-1, the J call TRBJ1-5; D gene uncertain. CDR1 is LGHDT, CDR2 YNNKEL, per germline (reference sequence). CDR3 size: 15 residues. V was shortened by 0 bases and J by 3 bases, with 9 bases between the two germline ends. CDR3 in amino acids: CASSQESGLNQPQHF. Here the CDR3 DNA reads TGTGCCAGCAGCCAAGAGTCCGGGCTCAATCAGCCCCAGCATTTT.

This clonotype was seen only once. This sequence joins TRBV7-2 and TRBJ1-1; D possibly corresponds to TRBD1 (5 bases). The CDR3 covers 14 residues. V lost 4 bases, J lost 4 bases, and 13 bases lay in between. Germline CDR1 reads SGHTA; CDR2 reads FQGNSA. The CDR3 here is CASSSGPGSTEAFF. DNA of the CDR3: TGTGCCAGCAGCTCGGGACCGGGGAGCACTGAAGCTTTCTTT.

This clonotype came up a few times. The chain carries TRBV9 and TRBJ2-1, with 8 bases matching TRBD2. The ends lost 6 bases at V and 5 bases at J; junction bases unmatched: 10. The CDR3 extends over 15 amino acids. Germline V gives CDR1 SGDLS, CDR2 YYNGEE. CDR3 sequence: CASTRGGSTNNEQFF. The DNA for the CDR3 is TGTGCCAGCACCCGGGGGGGCAGCACAAACAATGAGCAGTTCTTC.

This clonotype occurred many times. V usage is TRBV3-1 and J usage is TRBJ2-1; 7 bases match TRBD1. V gave up 0 bases and J gave up 4 bases; unmatched junction bases: 3. Germline lookup yields CDR1 LGHDT and CDR2 YNNKEL (reference sequence). CDR3 length: 15 amino acids. The CDR3 protein is CASSQEVQGYNEQFF. The CDR3 DNA reads TGTGCCAGCAGCCAAGAAGTACAGGGGTACAATGAGCAGTTCTTC.

This clonotype was recorded many times. The rearrangement links TRBV6-1 to TRBJ1-1; TRBD1 agrees at 8 bases. After removal of 2 bases from V and 5 bases from J, the junction contained 10 bases not matched to a gene. Germline V gives CDR1 MNHNS, CDR2 SASEGT. The CDR3 extends over 16 amino acids. Written as DNA, the CDR3 is TGTGCCAGCAGTGAAATGGACAGGGTGGCCTCGACTGAAGCTTTCTTT. Translation: CASSEMDRVASTEAFF.

In regard to this clonotype: Since a much larger clone is just one base distant, this may be a read error. The rearrangement uses TRBV7-9 and TRBJ1-1; D is uncertain. The CDR3 contains 14 residues. From germline, CDR1 is SEHNR and CDR2 FQNEAQ (reference sequence). The CDR3 DNA sequence: TGTGCCAGCAGCTTAAGTATTAGCGCCTCCGAAGCTCTCTTT. Encoded protein: CASSLSISASEALF.

This clonotype was found many times. The chain uses TRBV30 and TRBJ2-4; D is perhaps TRBD1 or TRBD2 (5 bases each). V was shortened by 5 bases and J by 6 bases, with 8 bases between the two germline ends. CDR1 and CDR2 (germline): GTSNPN, SVGIG (reference sequence). The CDR3 loop spans 11 amino acids. The CDR3 bases are TGTGCCTGGGGGGACCTAAACATTCAGTACTTC. Its translation: CAWGDLNIQYF.